This T cell receptor (beta chain) is drawn from a study of T cell repertoires in cytomegalovirus infection. Study background: CMV infection together with matching HLA type was indicated by public TCR beta signatures.

MiXCR, run by TCRdb on the reads, gives a single entry per CDR3 protein. The sample has 600,000 to 800,000 distinct CDR3 sequences, around 24% seen once. This clonotype has just a few counts. What it binds is not known. General study results and limits: Dominating the ex vivo response were TCR beta clonotypes that were CMV-specific and HLA-C-restricted.

The V and J ends lost 4 bases and 1 base respectively, with 16 bases between them. The CDR3 consists of 16 residues. The J gene is TRBJ2-5, the V gene TRBV12-3 or TRBV12-4; D possibly uses TRBD1 or TRBD2 (5 bases each). The sample consisted of CD8+ T cells from PBMCs. This TCR was recovered from a human donor in good health (CMV status not recorded). Some clones in this sample may be carry-over from other donors' samples. The CDR3 DNA sequence: TGTGCCAGCAGTTCGATAGGGACGACCGGCCAAGAGACCCAGTACTTC. As protein: CASSSIGTTGQETQYF.